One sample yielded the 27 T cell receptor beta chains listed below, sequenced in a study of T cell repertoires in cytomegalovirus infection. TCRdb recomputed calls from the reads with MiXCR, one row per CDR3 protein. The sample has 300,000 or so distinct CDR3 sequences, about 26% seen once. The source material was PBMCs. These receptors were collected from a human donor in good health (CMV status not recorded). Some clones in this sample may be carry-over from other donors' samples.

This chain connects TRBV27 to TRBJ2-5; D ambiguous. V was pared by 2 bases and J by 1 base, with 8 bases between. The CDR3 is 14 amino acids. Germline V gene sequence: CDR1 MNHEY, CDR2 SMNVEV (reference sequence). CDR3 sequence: CASSLKSAQETQYF. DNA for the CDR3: TGTGCCAGCAGTTTAAAGTCAGCCCAAGAGACCCAGTACTTC.

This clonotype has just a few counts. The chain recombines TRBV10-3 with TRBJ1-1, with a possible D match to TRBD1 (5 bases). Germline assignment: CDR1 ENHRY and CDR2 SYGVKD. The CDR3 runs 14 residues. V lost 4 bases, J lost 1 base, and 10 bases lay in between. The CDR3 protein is CAISVSGGNTEAFF. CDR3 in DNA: TGTGCCATCAGTGTGAGTGGGGGGAACACTGAAGCTTTCTTT.

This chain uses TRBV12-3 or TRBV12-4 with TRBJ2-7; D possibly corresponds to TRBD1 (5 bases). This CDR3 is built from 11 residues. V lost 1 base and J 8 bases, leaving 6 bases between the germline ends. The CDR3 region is CASSLGQQQYF. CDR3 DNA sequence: TGTGCCAGCAGTTTAGGACAGCAGCAGTACTTC.

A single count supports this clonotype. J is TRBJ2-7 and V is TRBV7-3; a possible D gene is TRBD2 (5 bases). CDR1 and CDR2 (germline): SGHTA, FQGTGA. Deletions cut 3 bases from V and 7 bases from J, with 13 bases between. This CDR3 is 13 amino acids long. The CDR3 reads CASSFLTGKEQYF. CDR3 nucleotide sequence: TGTGCCAGCAGCTTCCTCACGGGAAAGGAGCAGTACTTC.

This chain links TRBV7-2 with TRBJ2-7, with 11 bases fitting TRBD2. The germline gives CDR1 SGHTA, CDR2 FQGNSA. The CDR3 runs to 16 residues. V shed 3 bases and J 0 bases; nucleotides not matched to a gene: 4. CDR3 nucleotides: TGTGCCAGCAGCTTGGGACTAGCGGAGAGCTCCTACGAGCAGTACTTC. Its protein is CASSLGLAESSYEQYF.

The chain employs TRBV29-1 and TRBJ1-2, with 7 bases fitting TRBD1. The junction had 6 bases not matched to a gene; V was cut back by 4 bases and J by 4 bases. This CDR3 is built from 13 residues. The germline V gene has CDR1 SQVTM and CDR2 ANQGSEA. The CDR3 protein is CSVGNRGGYGYTF. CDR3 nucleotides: TGCAGCGTTGGAAACAGGGGAGGCTATGGCTACACCTTC.

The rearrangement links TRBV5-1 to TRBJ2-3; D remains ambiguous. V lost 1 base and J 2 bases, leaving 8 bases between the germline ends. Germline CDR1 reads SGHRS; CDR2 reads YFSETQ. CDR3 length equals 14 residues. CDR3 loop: CASSLRVDTDTQYF. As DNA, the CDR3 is TGCGCCAGCAGCTTGAGGGTGGACACAGATACGCAGTATTTT.

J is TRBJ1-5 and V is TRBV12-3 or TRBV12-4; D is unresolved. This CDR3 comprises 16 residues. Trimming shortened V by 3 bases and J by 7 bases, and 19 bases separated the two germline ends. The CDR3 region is CASSFERARVEQPQHF. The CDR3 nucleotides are TGTGCCAGCAGTTTCGAAAGGGCAAGGGTAGAGCAGCCCCAGCATTTT.

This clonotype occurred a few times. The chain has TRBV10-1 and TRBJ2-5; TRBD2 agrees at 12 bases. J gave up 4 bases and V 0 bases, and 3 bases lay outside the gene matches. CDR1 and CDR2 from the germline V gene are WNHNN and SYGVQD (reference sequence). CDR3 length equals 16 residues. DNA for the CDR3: TGCGCCAGCAGTGAGTCGCTAGCGGGAGGGGGAGAGACCCAGTACTTC. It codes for CASSESLAGGGETQYF.

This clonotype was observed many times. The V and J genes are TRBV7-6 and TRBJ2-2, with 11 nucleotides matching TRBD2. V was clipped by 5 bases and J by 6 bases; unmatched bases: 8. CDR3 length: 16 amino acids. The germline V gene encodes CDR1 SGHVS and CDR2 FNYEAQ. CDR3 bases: TGTGCCAGCAGCACCCTGACTAGCGGGGCGGCCGGGGAGCTGTTTTTT. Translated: CASSTLTSGAAGELFF.

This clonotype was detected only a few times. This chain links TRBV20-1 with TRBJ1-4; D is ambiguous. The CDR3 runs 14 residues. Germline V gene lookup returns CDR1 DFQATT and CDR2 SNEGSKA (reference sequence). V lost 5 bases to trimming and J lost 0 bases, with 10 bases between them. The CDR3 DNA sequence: TGCAGTGCTCCAAGGGATACAACTAATGAAAAACTGTTTTTT. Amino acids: CSAPRDTTNEKLFF.

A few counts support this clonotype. CDR3 nucleotide sequence: TGCAGTGCGGAAACAGCGGGAGGGTACCACAATGAGCAGTTCTTC. Translating gives CSAETAGGYHNEQFF. This sequence joins TRBV20-1 and TRBJ2-1; 10 nucleotides agree with TRBD2. Trimming took 6 bases from V and 5 from J; bases not matched to a gene: 10. The CDR3 has 15 amino acids. Germline V lookup: CDR1 DFQATT, CDR2 SNEGSKA (reference sequence).

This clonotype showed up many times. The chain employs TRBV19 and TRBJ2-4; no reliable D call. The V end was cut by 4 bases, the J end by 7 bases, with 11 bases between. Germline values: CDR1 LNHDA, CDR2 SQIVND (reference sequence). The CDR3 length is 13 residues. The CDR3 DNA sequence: TGTGCCAGTAGTACTGGCCGTGGGAACATTCAGTACTTC. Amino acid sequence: CASSTGRGNIQYF.

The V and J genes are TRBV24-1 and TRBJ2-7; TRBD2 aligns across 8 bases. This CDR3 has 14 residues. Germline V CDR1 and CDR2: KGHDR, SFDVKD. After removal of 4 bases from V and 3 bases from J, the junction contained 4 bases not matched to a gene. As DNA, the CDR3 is TGTGCCACCAGTGACTCGACTAGCGACTACGAGCAGTACTTC. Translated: CATSDSTSDYEQYF.

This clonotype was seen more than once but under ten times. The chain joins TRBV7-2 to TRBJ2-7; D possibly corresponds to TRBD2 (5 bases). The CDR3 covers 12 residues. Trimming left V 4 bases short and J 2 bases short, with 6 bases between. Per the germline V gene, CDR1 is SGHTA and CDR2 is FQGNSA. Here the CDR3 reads CASSSSPYEQYF. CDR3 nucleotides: TGTGCCAGCAGCTCTAGCCCCTACGAGCAGTACTTC.

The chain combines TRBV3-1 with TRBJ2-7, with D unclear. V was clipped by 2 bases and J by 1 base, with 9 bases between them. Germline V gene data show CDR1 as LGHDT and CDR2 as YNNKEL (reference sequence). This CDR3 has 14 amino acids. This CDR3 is CASSQYQSSYEQYF. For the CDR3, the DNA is TGTGCCAGCAGCCAATACCAGAGTTCCTACGAGCAGTACTTC.

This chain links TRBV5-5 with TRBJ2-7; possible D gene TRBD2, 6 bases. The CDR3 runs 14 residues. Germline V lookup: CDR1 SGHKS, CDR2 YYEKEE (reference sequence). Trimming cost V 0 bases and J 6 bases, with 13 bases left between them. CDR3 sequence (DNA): TGTGCCAGCAGCTTGGTAGCGGCAGGCCTCGAGCAGTACTTC. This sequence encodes CASSLVAAGLEQYF.

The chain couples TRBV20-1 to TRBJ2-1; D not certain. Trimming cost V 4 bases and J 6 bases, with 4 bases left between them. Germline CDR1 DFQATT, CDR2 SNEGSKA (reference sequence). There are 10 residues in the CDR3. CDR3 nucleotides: TGCAGTGCTACGCTCAATGAGCAGTTCTTC. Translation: CSATLNEQFF.

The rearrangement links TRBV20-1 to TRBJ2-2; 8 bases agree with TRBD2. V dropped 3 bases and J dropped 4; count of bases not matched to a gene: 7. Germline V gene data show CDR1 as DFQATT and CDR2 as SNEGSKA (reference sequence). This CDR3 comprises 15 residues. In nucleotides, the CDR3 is TGCAGTGCTAGTGCCCTAGCGGGCTTCACCGGGGAGCTGTTTTTT. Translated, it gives CSASALAGFTGELFF.

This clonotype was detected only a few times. The CDR3 sequence is CASSQTEAFF. The CDR3 nucleotides are TGTGCCAGCAGCCAAACTGAAGCTTTCTTT. The chain employs TRBV14 and TRBJ1-1; D is ambiguous. The length of the CDR3 is 10 residues. Germline assignment: CDR1 SGHDN and CDR2 FVKESK. The V gene lost 2 bases and the J gene lost 5 bases, with 0 bases spanning the gap.

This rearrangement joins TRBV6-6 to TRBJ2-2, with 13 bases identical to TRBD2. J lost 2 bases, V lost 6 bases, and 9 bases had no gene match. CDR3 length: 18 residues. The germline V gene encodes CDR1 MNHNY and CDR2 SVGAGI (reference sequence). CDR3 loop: CASSSRGLAGANTGELFF. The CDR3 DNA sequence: TGTGCCAGCAGCTCTCGTGGACTAGCGGGGGCCAACACCGGGGAGCTGTTTTTT.

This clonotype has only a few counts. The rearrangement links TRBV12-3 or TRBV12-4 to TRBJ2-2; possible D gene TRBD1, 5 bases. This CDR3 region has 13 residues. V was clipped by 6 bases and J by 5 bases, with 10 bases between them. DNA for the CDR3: TGTGCCAGCAGGGATAGGGGTACCGGGGAGCTGTTTTTT. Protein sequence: CASRDRGTGELFF.

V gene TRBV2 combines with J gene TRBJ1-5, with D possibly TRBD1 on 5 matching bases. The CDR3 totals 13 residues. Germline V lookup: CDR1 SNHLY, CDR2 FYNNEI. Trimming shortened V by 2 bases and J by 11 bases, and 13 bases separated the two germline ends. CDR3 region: CASSEQGLGSQHF. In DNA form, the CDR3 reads TGTGCCAGCAGTGAACAGGGCTTGGGGTCCCAGCATTTT.

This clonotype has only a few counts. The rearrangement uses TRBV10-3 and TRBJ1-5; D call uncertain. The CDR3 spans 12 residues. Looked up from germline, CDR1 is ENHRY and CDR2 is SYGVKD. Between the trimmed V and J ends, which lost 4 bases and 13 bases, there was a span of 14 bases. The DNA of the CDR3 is TGTGCCATCAGTGGCGAGGGCTCGCGTCAGCATTTT. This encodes CAISGEGSRQHF.

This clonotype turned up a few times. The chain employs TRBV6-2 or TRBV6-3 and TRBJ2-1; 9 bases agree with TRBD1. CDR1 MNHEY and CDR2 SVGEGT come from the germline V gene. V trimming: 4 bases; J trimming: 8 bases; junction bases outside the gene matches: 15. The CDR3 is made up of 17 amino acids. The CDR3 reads CASSFALGSTGGHEQFF. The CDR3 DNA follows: TGTGCCAGCAGTTTTGCCCTTGGAAGTACAGGGGGCCATGAGCAGTTCTTC.

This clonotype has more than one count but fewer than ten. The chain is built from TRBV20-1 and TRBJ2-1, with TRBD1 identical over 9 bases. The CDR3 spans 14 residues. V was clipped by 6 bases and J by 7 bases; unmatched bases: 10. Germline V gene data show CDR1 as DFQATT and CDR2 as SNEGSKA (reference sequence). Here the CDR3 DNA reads TGCAGTGCGCCCCGGGACAGGGTGATGAATGAGCAGTTCTTC. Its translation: CSAPRDRVMNEQFF.

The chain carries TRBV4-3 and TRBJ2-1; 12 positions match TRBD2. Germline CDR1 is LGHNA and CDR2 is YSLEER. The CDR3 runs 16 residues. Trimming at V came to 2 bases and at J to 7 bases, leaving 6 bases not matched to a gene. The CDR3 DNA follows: TGCGCCAGCAGCCAAAAGACTAGCGGGAGTATAAATGAGCAGTTCTTC. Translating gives CASSQKTSGSINEQFF.